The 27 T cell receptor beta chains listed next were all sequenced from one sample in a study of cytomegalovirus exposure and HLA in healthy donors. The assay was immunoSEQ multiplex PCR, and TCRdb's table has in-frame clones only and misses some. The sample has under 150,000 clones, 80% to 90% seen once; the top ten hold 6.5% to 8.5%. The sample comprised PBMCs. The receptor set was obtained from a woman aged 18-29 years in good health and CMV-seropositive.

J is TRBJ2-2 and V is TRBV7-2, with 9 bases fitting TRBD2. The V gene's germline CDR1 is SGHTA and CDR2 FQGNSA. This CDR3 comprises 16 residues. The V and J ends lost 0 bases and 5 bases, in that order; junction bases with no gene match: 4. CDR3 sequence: CASSLAVSGRTGELFF. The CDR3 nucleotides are TGTGCCAGCAGCTTAGCGGTTAGCGGGAGAACCGGGGAGCTGTTTTTT. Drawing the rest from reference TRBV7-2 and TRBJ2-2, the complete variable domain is GAGVSQSPSNKVTEKGKDVELRCDPISGHTALYWYRQSLGQGLEFLIYFQGNSAPDKSGLPSDRFSAERTGGSVSTLTIQRTQQEDSAVYLCASSLAVSGRTGELFFGEGSRLTVL.

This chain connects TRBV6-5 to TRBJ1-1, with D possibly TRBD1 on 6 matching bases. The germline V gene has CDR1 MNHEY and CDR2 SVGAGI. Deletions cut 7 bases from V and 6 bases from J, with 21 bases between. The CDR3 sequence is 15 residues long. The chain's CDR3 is CASTPPPLGQSEAFF. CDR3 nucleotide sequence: TGTGCCAGCACCCCACCCCCTTTAGGACAGTCTGAAGCTTTCTTT.

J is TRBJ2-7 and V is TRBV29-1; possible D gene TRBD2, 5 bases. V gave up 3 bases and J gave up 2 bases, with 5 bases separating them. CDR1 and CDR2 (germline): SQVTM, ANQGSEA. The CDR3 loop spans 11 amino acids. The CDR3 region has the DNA TGCAGCGTTGACGGGGCCTACGAGCAGTACTTC. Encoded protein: CSVDGAYEQYF.

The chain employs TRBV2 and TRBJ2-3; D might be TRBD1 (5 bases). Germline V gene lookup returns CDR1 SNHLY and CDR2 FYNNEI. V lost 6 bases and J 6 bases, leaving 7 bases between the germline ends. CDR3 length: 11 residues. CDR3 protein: CASRYRDTQYF. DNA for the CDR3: TGTGCCAGCAGATACAGGGATACGCAGTATTTT.

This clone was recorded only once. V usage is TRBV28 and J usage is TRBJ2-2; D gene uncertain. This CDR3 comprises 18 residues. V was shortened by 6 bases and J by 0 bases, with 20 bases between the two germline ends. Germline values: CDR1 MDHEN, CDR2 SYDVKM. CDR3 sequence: CASRIPATYLSNTGELFF. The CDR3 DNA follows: TGTGCCAGCAGAATCCCAGCGACTTACCTCTCGAACACCGGGGAGCTGTTTTTT.

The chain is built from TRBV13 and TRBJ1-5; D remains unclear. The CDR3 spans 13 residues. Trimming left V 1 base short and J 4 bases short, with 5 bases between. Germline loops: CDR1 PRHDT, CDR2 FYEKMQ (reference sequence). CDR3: CASSLAPNQPQHF. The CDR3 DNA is TGTGCCAGCAGCTTAGCCCCAAATCAGCCCCAGCATTTT.

DNA for the CDR3: TGTGCCAGCAGTTTTGTGGCGGGAGGGCTCGAGCAGTACTTC. Protein sequence: CASSFVAGGLEQYF. The chain is built from TRBV27 and TRBJ2-7; 9 nucleotides agree with TRBD2. The CDR3 is 14 residues long. The germline V gene encodes CDR1 MNHEY and CDR2 SMNVEV (reference sequence). V shed 3 bases and J 6 bases; nucleotides not matched to a gene: 6.

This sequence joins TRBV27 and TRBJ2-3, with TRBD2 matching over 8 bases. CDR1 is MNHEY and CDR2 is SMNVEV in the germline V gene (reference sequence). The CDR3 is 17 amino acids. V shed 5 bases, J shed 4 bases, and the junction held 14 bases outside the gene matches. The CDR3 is CASSATPVAGKADTQYF. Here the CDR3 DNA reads TGTGCCAGCAGTGCCACGCCCGTAGCGGGGAAGGCAGATACGCAGTATTTT.

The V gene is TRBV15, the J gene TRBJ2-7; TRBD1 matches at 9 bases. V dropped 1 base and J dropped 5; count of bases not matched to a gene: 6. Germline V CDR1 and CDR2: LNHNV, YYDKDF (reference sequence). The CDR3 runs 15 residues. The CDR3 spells CATSRGVRDRDEQYF. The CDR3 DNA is TGTGCCACCAGCAGAGGGGTACGGGACAGGGACGAGCAGTACTTC.

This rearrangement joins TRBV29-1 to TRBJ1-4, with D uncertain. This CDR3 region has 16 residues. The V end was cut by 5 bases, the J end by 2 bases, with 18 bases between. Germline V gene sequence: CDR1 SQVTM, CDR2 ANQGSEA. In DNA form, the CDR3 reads TGCAGCGTTCGATTATCCCAGACGGGGACTAATGAAAAACTGTTTTTT. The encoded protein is CSVRLSQTGTNEKLFF.

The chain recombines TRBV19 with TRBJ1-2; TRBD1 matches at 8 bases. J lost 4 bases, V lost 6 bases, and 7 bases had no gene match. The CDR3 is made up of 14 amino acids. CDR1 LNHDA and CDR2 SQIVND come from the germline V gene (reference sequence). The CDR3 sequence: CASRNWDRSYGYTF. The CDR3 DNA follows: TGTGCCAGTAGGAATTGGGACAGGTCCTATGGCTACACCTTC.

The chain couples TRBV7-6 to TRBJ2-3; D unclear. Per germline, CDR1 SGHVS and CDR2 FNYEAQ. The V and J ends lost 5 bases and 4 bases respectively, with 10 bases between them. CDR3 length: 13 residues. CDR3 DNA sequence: TGTGCCAGCAGCCAACCAGGTGCAGATACGCAGTATTTT. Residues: CASSQPGADTQYF.

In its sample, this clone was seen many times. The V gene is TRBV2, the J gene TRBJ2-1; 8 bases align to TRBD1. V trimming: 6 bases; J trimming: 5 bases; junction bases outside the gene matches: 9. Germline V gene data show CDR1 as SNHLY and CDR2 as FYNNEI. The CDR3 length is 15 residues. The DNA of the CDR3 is TGTGCCAGCAGGCCGGGACAGGCTGGGAACAATGAGCAGTTCTTC. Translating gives CASRPGQAGNNEQFF.

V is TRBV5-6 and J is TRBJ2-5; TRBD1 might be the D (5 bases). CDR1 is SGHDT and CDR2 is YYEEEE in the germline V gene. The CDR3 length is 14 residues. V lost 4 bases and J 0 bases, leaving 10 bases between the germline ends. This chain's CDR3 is CASSIRGHQETQYF. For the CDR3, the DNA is TGTGCCAGCAGCATAAGGGGTCACCAAGAGACCCAGTACTTC.

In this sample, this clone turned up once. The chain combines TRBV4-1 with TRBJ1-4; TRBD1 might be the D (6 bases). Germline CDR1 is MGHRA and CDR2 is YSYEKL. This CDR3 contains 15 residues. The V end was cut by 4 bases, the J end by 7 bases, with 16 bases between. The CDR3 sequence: CASSRLGGGGEKLFF. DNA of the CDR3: TGCGCCAGCAGCCGCTTGGGGGGGGGCGGTGAAAAACTGTTTTTT.

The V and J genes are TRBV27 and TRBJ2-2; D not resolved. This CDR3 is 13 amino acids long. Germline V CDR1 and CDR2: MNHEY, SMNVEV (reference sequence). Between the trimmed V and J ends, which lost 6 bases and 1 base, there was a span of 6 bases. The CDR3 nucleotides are TGTGCCAGCAGGAGTTGGAACACCGGGGAGCTGTTTTTT. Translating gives CASRSWNTGELFF.

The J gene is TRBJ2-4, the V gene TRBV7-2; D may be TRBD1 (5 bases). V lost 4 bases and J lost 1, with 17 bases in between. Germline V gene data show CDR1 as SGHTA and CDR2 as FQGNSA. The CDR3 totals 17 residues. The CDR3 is CASSYGAGKSAKNIQYF. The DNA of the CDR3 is TGTGCCAGCAGCTATGGGGCCGGAAAATCGGCCAAAAACATTCAGTACTTC.

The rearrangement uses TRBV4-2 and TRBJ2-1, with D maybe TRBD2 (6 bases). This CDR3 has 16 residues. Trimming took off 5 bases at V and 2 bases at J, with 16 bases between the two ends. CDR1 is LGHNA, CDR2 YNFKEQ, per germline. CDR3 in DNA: TGTGCCAGCAGCAGATACGGGGGACTCGCCTACAATGAGCAGTTCTTC. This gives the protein CASSRYGGLAYNEQFF.

The CDR3 DNA is TGCGCCAGCAGCGGACAGGGTTCCTACAATGAGCAGTTCTTC. This codes for CASSGQGSYNEQFF. This rearrangement joins TRBV10-1 to TRBJ2-1, with 8 bases lining up with TRBD1. The CDR3 loop spans 14 amino acids. V shed 6 bases and J 1 base; nucleotides not matched to a gene: 2. The germline gives CDR1 WNHNN, CDR2 SYGVQD (reference sequence).

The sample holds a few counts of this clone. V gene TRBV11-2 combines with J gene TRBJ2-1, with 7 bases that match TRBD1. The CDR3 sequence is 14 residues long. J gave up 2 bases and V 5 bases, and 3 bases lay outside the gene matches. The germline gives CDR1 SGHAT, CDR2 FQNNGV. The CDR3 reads CASSPDRAYNEQFF. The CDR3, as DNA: TGTGCCAGCAGCCCCGACAGGGCCTACAATGAGCAGTTCTTC.

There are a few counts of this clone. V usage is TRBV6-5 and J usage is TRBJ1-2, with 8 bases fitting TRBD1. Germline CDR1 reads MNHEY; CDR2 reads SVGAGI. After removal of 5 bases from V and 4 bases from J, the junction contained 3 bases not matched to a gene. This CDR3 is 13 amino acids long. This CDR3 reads CASSTGTGYGYTF. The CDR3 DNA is TGTGCCAGCAGTACCGGGACAGGCTATGGCTACACCTTC.

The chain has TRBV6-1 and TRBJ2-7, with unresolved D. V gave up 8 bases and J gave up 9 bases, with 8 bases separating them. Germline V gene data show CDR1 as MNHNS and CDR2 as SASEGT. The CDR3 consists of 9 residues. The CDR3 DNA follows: TGTGCCAGCGATGGGCGGCAGTACTTC. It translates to CASDGRQYF.

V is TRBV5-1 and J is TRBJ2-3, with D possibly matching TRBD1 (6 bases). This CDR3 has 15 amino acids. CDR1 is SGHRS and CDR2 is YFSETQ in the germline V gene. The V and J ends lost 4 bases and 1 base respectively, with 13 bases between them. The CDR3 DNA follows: TGCGCCAGCAGCCCGCACAGGGTCGGCACAGATACGCAGTATTTT. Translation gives CASSPHRVGTDTQYF. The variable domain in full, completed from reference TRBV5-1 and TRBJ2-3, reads KAGVTQTPRYLIKTRGQQVTLSCSPISGHRSVSWYQQTPGQGLQFLFEYFSETQRNKGNFPGRFSGRQFSNSRSEMNVSTLELGDSALYLCASSPHRVGTDTQYFGPGTRLTVL.

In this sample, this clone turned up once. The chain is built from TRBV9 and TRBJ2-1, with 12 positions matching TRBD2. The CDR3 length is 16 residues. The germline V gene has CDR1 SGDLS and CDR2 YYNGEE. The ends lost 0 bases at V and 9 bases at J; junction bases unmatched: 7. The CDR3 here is CASSVAPSGGAVEQFF. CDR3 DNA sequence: TGTGCCAGCAGCGTAGCGCCTAGCGGGGGGGCAGTTGAGCAGTTCTTC. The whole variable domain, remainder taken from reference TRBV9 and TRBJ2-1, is DSGVTQTPKHLITATGQRVTLRCSPRSGDLSVYWYQQSLDQGLQFLIQYYNGEERAKGNILERFSAQQFPDLHSELNLSSLELGDSALYFCASSVAPSGGAVEQFFGPGTRLTVL.

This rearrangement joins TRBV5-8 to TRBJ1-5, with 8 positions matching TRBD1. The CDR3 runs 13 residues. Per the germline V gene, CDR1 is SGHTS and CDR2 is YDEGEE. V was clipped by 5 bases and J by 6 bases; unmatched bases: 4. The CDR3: CASRPTGGQPQHF. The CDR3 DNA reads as TGTGCCAGCAGACCAACAGGGGGTCAGCCCCAGCATTTT.

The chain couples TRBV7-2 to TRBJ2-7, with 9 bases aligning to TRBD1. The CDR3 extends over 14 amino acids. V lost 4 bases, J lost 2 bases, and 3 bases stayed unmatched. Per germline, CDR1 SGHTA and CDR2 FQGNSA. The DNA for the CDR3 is TGTGCCAGCAGCTCTACAGGGGGCCCCTACGAGCAGTACTTC. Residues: CASSSTGGPYEQYF.

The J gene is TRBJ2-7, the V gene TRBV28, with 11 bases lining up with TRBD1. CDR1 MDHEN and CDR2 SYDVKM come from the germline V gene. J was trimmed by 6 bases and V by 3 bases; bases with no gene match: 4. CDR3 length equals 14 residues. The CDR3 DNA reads TGTGCCAGCAGTTTCTCGGACAGGGGGCCCGAGCAGTACTTC. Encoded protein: CASSFSDRGPEQYF.